This TCR beta chain was identified during a study of early stage breast cancer tumors. Study-wide points: Commonly generated sequences made up most enriched TCRB sequences shared between patients.

Method: immunoSEQ multiplex PCR; TCRdb's copy keeps in-frame clones and lacks some. Of about 31,000 clones listed, approximately 70% are singletons. As to this clone: Its target is unknown. Germline is not matched at one junction end, which may reflect a read error.

The sequencing sample was made of blood. This TCR was sampled from a person aged 40 to 50 with breast cancer.

The chain's CDR3 is CASSPGTGTYADF. CDR3 DNA sequence: TGTGCCAGCTCACCCGGGACAGGGACCTACGCAGATTTT. V is TRBV18 and J is TRBJ2-3; TRBD1 matches 9 bases. The CDR3 has 13 amino acids. Germline assignment: CDR1 KGHSH and CDR2 LQKENI. The whole variable domain, remainder taken from reference TRBV18 and TRBJ2-3, is NAGVMQNPRHLVRRRGQEARLRCSPMKGHSHVYWYRQLPEEGLKFMVYLQKENIIDESGMPKERFSAEFPKEGPSILRIQQVVRGDSAAYFCASSPGTGTYADFGPGTRLTVL.